This TCR beta chain was found in a study of blood T cell repertoires in COVID-19. For the study at large: T cells, B-cell-depleted T cells, or PBMCs supplied cDNA or gDNA.

Original processing notes: By means of reference gene primer amplification, nucleated cell counts were estimated. Generated by immunoSEQ multiplex PCR, the TCRdb table keeps only in-frame clones and is missing some. V and J calls and clone size are as listed in that table; D and trimming were resolved from the DNA. Among more than 150,000 clones listed, approximately 80% were seen once. Across 20 to 25 US areas, participants ranged in age from roughly 18 to 95 years. People in the exposed group encountered a COVID-19 case within 2 weeks before entering the study. Sample: PBMCs or T cells enriched from blood (not recorded which). This TCR was recovered from a man aged 55 to 70 who had been exposed to COVID-19.

The CDR3 loop reads CASSGQGRFPGNTIYF. Written as DNA, the CDR3 is TGTGCCAGCAGTGGACAGGGGAGGTTTCCTGGAAACACCATATATTTT. The chain links TRBV28 to TRBJ1-3; 9 bases fit TRBD1. Per germline, CDR1 MDHEN and CDR2 SYDVKM. The CDR3 covers 16 residues. Trimming removed 5 bases from V and 2 bases from J; junction bases left unmatched: 7.